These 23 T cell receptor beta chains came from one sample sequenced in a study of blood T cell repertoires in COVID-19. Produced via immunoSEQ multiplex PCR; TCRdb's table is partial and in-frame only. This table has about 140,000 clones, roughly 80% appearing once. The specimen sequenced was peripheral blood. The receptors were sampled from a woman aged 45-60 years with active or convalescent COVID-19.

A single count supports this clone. The CDR3 sequence: CASRITRAGSNYGYTF. The CDR3 nucleotides read TGTGCCAGTAGAATTACGAGGGCCGGATCTAACTATGGCTACACCTTC. V gene TRBV19 combines with J gene TRBJ1-2; D unresolved. With 6 bases removed from V and 0 bases from J, the gap between germline ends came to 17 bases. The CDR3 is 16 residues long. Germline V gene lookup returns CDR1 LNHDA and CDR2 SQIVND (reference sequence).

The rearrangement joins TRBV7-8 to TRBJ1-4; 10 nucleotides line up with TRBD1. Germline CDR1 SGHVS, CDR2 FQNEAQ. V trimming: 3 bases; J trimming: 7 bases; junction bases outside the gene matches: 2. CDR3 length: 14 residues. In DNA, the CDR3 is TGTGCCAGCAGCTTTGACAGGGGGCCTGAAAAACTGTTTTTT. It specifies CASSFDRGPEKLFF.

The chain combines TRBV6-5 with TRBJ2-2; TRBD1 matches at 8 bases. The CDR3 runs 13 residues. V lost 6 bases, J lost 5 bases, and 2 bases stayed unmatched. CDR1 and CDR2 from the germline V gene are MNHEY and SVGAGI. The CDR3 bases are TGTGCCAGCAGGACAGGGGTTACCGGGGAGCTGTTTTTT. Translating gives CASRTGVTGELFF.

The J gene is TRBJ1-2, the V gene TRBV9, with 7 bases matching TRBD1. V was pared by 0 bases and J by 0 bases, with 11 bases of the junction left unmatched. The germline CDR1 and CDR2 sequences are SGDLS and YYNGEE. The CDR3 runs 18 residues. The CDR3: CASSVDGQVGLANYGYTF. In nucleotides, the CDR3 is TGTGCCAGCAGCGTAGACGGACAGGTCGGTCTAGCTAACTATGGCTACACCTTC.

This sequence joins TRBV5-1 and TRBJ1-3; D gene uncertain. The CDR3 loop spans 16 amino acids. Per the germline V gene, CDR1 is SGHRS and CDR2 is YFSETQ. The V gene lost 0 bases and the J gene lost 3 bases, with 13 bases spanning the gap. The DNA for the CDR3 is TGCGCCAGCAGCTTGGAGGCCAGGTACTTTGGAAACACCATATATTTT. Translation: CASSLEARYFGNTIYF. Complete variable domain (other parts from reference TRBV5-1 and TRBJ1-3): KAGVTQTPRYLIKTRGQQVTLSCSPISGHRSVSWYQQTPGQGLQFLFEYFSETQRNKGNFPGRFSGRQFSNSRSEMNVSTLELGDSALYLCASSLEARYFGNTIYFGEGSWLTVV.

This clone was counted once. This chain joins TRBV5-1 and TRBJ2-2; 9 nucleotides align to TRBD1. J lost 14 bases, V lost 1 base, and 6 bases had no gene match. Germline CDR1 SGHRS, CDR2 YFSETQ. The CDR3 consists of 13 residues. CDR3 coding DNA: TGCGCCAGCAGCTTGTCCACAGGGGGCGGCCTGTTTTTT. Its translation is CASSLSTGGGLFF.

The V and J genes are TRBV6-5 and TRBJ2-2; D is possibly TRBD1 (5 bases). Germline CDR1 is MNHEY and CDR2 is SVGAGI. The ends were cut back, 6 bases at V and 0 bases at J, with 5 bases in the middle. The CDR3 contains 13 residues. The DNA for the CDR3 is TGTGCCAGCAGGGACACGAACACCGGGGAGCTGTTTTTT. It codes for CASRDTNTGELFF.

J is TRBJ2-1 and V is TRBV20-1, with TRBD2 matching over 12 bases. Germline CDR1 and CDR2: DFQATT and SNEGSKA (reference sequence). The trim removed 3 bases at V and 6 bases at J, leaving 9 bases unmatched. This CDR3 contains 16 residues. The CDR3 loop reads CSASFPGTSGLNEQFF. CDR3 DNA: TGCAGTGCTAGTTTTCCCGGGACTAGCGGGCTCAATGAGCAGTTCTTC.

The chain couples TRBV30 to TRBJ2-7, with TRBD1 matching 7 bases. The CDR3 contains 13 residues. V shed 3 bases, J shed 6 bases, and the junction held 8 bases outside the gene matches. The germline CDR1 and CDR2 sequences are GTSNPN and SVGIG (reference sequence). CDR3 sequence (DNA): TGTGCCTGGAGCTTCGGGGACAGAGGCGAGCAGTACTTC. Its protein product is CAWSFGDRGEQYF.

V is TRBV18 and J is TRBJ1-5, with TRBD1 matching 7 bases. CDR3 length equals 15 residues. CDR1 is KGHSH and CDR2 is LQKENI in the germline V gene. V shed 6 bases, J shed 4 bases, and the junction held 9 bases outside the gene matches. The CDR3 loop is CASSRQGQPNQPQHF. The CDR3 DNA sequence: TGTGCCAGCTCCCGGCAGGGACAGCCGAATCAGCCCCAGCATTTT.

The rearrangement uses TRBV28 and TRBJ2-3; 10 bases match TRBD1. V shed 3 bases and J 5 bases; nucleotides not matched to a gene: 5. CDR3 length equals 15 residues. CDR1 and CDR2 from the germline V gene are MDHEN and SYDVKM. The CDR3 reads CASSLGTGVRDTQYF. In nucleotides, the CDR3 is TGTGCCAGCAGTTTGGGGACAGGGGTAAGAGATACGCAGTATTTT.

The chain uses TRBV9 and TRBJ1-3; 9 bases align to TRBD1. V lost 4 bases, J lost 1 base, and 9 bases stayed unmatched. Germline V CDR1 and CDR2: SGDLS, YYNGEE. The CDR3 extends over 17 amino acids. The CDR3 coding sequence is TGTGCCAGCAGCCCCCGGACAGGGGTCCTTTCTGGAAACACCATATATTTT. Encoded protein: CASSPRTGVLSGNTIYF.

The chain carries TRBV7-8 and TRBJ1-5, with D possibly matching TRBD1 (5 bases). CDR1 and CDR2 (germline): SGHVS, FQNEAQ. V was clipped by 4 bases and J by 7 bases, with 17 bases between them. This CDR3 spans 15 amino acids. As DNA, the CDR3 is TGTGCCAGCAGCTCAGATCGTCAGGGAGGACAGCCCCAGCATTTT. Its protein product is CASSSDRQGGQPQHF.

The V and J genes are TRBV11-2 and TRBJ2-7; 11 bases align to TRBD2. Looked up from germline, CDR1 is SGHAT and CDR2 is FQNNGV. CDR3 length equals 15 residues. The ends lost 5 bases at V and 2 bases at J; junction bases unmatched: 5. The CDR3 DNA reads TGTGCCAGCAGCCCTCGACTAGCGGGAACCTACGAGCAGTACTTC. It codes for CASSPRLAGTYEQYF.

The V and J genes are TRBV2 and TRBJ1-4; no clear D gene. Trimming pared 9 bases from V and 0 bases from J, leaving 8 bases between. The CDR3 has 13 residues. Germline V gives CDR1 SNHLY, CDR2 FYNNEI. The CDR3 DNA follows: TGTGCCAGATCCCGGGCAACTAATGAAAAACTGTTTTTT. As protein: CARSRATNEKLFF. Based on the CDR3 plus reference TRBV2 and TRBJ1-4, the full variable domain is EPEVTQTPSHQVTQMGQEVILRCVPISNHLYFYWYRQILGQKVEFLVSFYNNEISEKSEIFDDQFSVERPDGSNFTLKIRSTKLEDSAMYFCARSRATNEKLFFGSGTQLSVL.

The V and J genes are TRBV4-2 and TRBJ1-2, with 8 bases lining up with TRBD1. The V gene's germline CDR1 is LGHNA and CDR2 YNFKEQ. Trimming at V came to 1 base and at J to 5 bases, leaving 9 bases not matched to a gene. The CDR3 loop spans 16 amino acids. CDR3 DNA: TGTGCCAGCAGCCAAGGGGGGGACAGGAGATATTATGGCTACACCTTC. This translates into CASSQGGDRRYYGYTF.

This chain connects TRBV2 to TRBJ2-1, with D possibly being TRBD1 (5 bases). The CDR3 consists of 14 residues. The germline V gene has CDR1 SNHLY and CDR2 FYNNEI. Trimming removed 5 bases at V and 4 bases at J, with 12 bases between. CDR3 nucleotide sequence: TGTGCCAGCAGTCCAGGGTCGGTGTACAATGAGCAGTTCTTC. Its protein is CASSPGSVYNEQFF.

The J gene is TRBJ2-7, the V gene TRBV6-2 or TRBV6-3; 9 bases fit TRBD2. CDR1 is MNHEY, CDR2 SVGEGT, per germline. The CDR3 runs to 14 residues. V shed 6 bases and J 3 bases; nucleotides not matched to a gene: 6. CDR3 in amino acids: CASSLAGPVYEQYF. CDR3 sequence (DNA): TGTGCCAGCAGCCTAGCGGGGCCTGTCTACGAGCAGTACTTC.

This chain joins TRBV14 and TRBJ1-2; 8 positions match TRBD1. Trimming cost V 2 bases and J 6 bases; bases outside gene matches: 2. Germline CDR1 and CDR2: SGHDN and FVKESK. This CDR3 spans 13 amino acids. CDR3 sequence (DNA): TGTGCCAGCAGCCAATCAGGGGGCCATGGCTACACCTTC. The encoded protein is CASSQSGGHGYTF.

Here the CDR3 reads CAWSVQDHQPQHF. CDR3 in DNA: TGTGCCTGGAGTGTACAGGACCATCAGCCCCAGCATTTT. V and J are TRBV30 and TRBJ1-5; possible D gene TRBD1, 5 bases. Trimming shortened V by 0 bases and J by 5 bases, and 8 bases separated the two germline ends. This CDR3 has 13 amino acids. CDR1 and CDR2 from the germline V gene are GTSNPN and SVGIG (reference sequence).

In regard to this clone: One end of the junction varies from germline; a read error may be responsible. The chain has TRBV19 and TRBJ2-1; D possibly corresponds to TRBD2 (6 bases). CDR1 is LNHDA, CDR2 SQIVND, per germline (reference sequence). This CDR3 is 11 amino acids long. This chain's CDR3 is CASRIADEQFF. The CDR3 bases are TGTGCCAGTCGTATAGCGGATGAGCAGTTCTTC.

The CDR3 bases are TGTGCCAGTAGGTCTACTAGGGGGCTCGGTGGCTACACCTTC. The encoded protein is CASRSTRGLGGYTF. The rearrangement joins TRBV19 to TRBJ1-2, with TRBD1 identical over 7 bases. The CDR3 is 14 residues long. Germline V CDR1 and CDR2: LNHDA, SQIVND (reference sequence). V lost 6 bases, J lost 7 bases, and 11 bases stayed unmatched.

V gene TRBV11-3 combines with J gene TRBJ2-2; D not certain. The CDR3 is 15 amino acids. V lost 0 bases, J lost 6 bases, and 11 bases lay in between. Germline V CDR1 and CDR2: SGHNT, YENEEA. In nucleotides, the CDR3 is TGTGCCAGCAGCTTAGATCCAAGCCGGTCCGGGGAGCTGTTTTTT. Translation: CASSLDPSRSGELFF.